The T cell receptor (beta chain) under discussion was sequenced for a study of regulatory T cells in long-lasting Graves disease. Ten or more counts support this clonotype. Germline-derived CDR1 and CDR2 are KGHDR and SFDVKD. The J segment lost 5 bases and the V segment lost 4 bases, leaving 1 base of the junction unmatched. The CDR3 is made up of 13 amino acids. Stated time point: newly diagnosed GD, antithyroid drugs for less than 3 months. From PBMCs, RNA was extracted and then used to make the TCR library. HTBI primers from iRepertoire and Arm-PCR of CDR3 regions yielded the TCR beta libraries. Each CDR3 protein gets one entry after TCRdb re-called the multiplex PCR reads with MiXCR. The sample carries approximately 360,000 distinct CDR3 sequences, approximately 12% recorded once. These data were likewise used in another study, on T cells in Graves' hyperthyroidism and ophthalmopathy. From that report: HTBI primers drove first-round RT-PCR of the TCR CDR3. Most thyroid clonotypes expanded above 0.001 were also detected in blood.

The rearrangement links TRBV24-1 to TRBJ1-1, with TRBD1 identical over 9 bases. The TCR originated in a woman younger than 35 with Graves disease. Specimen: peripheral blood mononuclear cells (PBMCs), collected at new diagnosis, from a patient treated with antithyroid drugs. The CDR3 DNA sequence: TGTGCCACCAGTGAGACAGGGGGGACTGAAGCTTTCTTT. Translated: CATSETGGTEAFF.